A selection of T cell receptor beta chains follows, all from one sample in a study of CD8 T cells in ankylosing spondylitis. TCRdb re-analysed the 5' RACE reads in MiXCR, keeping a single row per CDR3 protein. The table shows around 150,000 distinct CDR3 sequences, with approximately 10% occurring only once. Sequencing was performed on blood, either unsorted or a sorted T cell fraction (not recorded which). These receptors came from a male donor with ankylosing spondylitis or in good health (not recorded which). CDR3s include the opening cysteine and the closing phenylalanine or tryptophan. A D gene is named only where the DNA matches it firmly. The size of a clone is reported for some rows only, either as once, few or many, or as a class for expanded clones.

many	.	TRBJ2-7	TRBV9	TGTGCCAGCAGCGCTGACCTAGGGTTCGACGAGCAGTACTTC	CASSADLGFDEQYF
few	TRBD2	TRBJ2-3	TRBV12-3/TRBV12-4	TGTGCCAGCCTCAACACAGCAGCGGGAGGGGCAGATACGCAGTATTTT	CASLNTAAGGADTQYF
many	TRBD2	TRBJ2-2	TRBV7-8	TGTGCCAGCAGCTTACCGTTGAGACTAGCCCCCACCGGGGAGCTGTTTTTT	CASSLPLRLAPTGELFF
few	TRBD2	TRBJ2-2	TRBV6-5	TGTGCCAGCAGTTACTCTAGCGGGGGGGAATACACCGGGGAGCTGTTTTTT	CASSYSSGGEYTGELFF
.	.	TRBJ1-1	TRBV7-9	TGTGCCAGCAGCTTATCGGCAGGATCCCTTGGAGCTTTCTTT	CASSLSAGSLGAFF
many	TRBD2	TRBJ2-3	TRBV20-1	TGCAGTGCACTAGGACTAGCGGGGGGTTCAGATACGCAGTATTTT	CSALGLAGGSDTQYF
.	.	TRBJ2-5	TRBV5-1	TGCGCCAGCAGCCCGTGGGGGGACGGGGCCAGAGAGACCCAGTACTTC	CASSPWGDGARETQYF
.	.	TRBJ2-7	TRBV28	TGTGCCACCGGAAGGGGGATTACCTACGAGCAGTACTTC	CATGRGITYEQYF
many	.	TRBJ1-2	TRBV10-3	TGTGCCATCAGTGCACAGAGTAACTATGGCTACACCTTC	CAISAQSNYGYTF
.	TRBD2	TRBJ2-5	TRBV9	TGTGCCAGCAGCGTATTTAGCGGGGTGCAAGAGACCCAGTACTTC	CASSVFSGVQETQYF
few	TRBD2	TRBJ2-1	TRBV20-1	TGCAGTGCTAGTGGTAGCGGGGGCCTCTACAATGAGCAGTTCTTC	CSASGSGGLYNEQFF
many	TRBD2	TRBJ2-2	TRBV7-2	TGTGCCAGCAGGTCCGGGACTAGCTTTACCGGGGAGCTGTTTTTT	CASRSGTSFTGELFF
many	.	TRBJ1-1	TRBV12-3/TRBV12-4	TGTGCCAGCAGTCTTCGACAGTCGAACACTGAAGCTTTCTTT	CASSLRQSNTEAFF
.	.	TRBJ1-1	TRBV3-1	TGTGGCAGCAGCCAAGTGGGCGGGAACACTGAAGCTTTCTTT	CGSSQVGGNTEAFF
many	TRBD1	TRBJ1-5	TRBV24-1	TGTGCCACCAGTGATTCCGGACAGGATAAAAATCAGCCCCAGCATTTT	CATSDSGQDKNQPQHF
many	TRBD1	TRBJ2-2	TRBV12-3/TRBV12-4	TGTGCCAGCGGATCCAGACAGGGGAACACCGGGGAGCTGTTTTTT	CASGSRQGNTGELFF
many	.	TRBJ2-5	TRBV29-1	TGCAGCGCCCTTACAGGAGGGGGAGAGACCCAGTACTTC	CSALTGGGETQYF
many	TRBD2	TRBJ2-2	TRBV5-1	TGCGCCAGCAGTAGCGGGGCCCTGAACACCGGGGAGCTGTTTTTT	CASSSGALNTGELFF
many	.	TRBJ1-1	TRBV5-1	TGCGCCAGCAGCTTGGAGGGGGTCGTTAACACTGAAGCTTTCTTT	CASSLEGVVNTEAFF
few	.	TRBJ2-1	TRBV11-2	TGTGCCAGCAGCTTAGTTCCTCCCAGGACTCCTACCCTCTACAATGAGCAGTTCTTC	CASSLVPPRTPTLYNEQFF
once	.	TRBJ2-3	TRBV5-1	TGCGCCAGCAGCTTTAACCGGGACGTGGATACGCAGTATTTT	CASSFNRDVDTQYF
many	.	TRBJ1-1	TRBV24-1	TGTGCCACCAGTGATTCGGCCCGGGGGCGCGACACTGAAGCTTTCTTT	CATSDSARGRDTEAFF
many	.	TRBJ1-1	TRBV5-1	TGCGCCAGCAGCGCGGACAGCCGCTCTGAAGCTTTCTTT	CASSADSRSEAFF
many	.	TRBJ2-5	TRBV3-1	TGTGCCAGCAGCGCCCAGGTCGGGGGGCCAGAGACCCAGTACTTC	CASSAQVGGPETQYF
few	.	TRBJ1-1	TRBV4-3	TGCGCCAGCAGCCAAGAGTGGGAATCGGGACAAAACACTGAAGCTTTCTTT	CASSQEWESGQNTEAFF
many	.	TRBJ1-5	TRBV6-1	TGTGCCAGCGGTGACAGGCGCAATCAGCCCCAGCATTTT	CASGDRRNQPQHF
.	TRBD2	TRBJ2-1	TRBV12-3/TRBV12-4	TGTGCCAGCAGCGCATTAGCGGGAGTTCGCAATGAGCAGTTCTTC	CASSALAGVRNEQFF
many	.	TRBJ1-2	TRBV12-3/TRBV12-4	TGTGCCAGCAGTTTAGTCGGATATGGCTACACCTTC	CASSLVGYGYTF
many	.	TRBJ2-2	TRBV6-1	TGTGCCAGCAGGCCCGACCGAGCGAGGGGAAACACCGGGGAGCTGTTTTTT	CASRPDRARGNTGELFF